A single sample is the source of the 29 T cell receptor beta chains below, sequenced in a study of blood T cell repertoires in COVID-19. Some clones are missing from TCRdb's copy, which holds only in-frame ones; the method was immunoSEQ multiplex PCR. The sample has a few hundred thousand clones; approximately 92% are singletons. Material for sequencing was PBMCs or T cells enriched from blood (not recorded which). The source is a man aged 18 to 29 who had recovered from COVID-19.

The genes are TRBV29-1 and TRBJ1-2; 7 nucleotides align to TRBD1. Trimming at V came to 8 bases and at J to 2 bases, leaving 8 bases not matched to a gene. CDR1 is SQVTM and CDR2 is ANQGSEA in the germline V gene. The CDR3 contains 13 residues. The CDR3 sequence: CSTLYRGNYGYTF. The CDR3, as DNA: TGCAGCACCCTGTACAGGGGAAACTATGGCTACACCTTC.

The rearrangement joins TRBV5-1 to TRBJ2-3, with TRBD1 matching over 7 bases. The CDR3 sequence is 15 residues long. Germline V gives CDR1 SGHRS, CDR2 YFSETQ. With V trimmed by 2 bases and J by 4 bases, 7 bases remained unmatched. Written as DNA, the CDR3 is TGCGCCAGCAGCTTACAGGGGATGGTGGCAGATACGCAGTATTTT. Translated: CASSLQGMVADTQYF. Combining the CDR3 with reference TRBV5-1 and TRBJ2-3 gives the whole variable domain KAGVTQTPRYLIKTRGQQVTLSCSPISGHRSVSWYQQTPGQGLQFLFEYFSETQRNKGNFPGRFSGRQFSNSRSEMNVSTLELGDSALYLCASSLQGMVADTQYFGPGTRLTVL.

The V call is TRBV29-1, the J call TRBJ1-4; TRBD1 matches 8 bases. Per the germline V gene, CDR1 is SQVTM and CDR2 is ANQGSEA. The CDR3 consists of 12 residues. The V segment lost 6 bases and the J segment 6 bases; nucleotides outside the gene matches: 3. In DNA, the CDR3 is TGCAGCGTGGGACAGGAGGATGAAAAACTGTTTTTT. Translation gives CSVGQEDEKLFF.

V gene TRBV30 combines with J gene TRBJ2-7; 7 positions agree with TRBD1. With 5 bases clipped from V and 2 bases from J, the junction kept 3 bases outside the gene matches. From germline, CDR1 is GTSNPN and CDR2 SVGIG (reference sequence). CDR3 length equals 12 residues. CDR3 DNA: TGTGCCTGGGGGGACAGAACCTACGAGCAGTACTTC. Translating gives CAWGDRTYEQYF. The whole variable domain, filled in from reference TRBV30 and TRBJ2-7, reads SQTIHQWPATLVQPVGSPLSLECTVEGTSNPNLYWYRQAAGRGLQLLFYSVGIGQISSEVPQNLSASRPQDRQFILSSKKLLLSDSGFYLCAWGDRTYEQYFGPGTRLTVT.

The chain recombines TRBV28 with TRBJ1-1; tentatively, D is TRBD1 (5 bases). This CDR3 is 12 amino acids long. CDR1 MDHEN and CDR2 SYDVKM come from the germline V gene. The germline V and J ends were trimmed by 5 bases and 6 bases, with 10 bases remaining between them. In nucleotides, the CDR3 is TGTGCCAGCAGTCGTCAGGGCCCTGAAGCTTTCTTT. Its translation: CASSRQGPEAFF. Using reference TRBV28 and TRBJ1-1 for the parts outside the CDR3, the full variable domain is DVKVTQSSRYLVKRTGEKVFLECVQDMDHENMFWYRQDPGLGLRLIYFSYDVKMKEKGDIPEGYSVSREKKERFSLILESASTNQTSMYLCASSRQGPEAFFGQGTRLTVV.

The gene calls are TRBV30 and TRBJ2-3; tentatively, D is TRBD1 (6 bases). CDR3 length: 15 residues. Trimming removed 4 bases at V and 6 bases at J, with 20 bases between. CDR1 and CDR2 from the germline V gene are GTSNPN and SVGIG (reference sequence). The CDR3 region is CAWNSGQGFRDTQYF. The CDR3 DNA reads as TGTGCCTGGAATTCCGGGCAGGGGTTCAGGGATACGCAGTATTTT.

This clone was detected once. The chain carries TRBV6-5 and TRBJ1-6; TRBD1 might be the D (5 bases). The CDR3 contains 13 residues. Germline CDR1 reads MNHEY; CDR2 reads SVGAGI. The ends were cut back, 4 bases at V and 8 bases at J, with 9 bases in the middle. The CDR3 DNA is TGTGCCAGCAGTTTCCTCAGGGATTCACCCCTCCACTTT. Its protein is CASSFLRDSPLHF.

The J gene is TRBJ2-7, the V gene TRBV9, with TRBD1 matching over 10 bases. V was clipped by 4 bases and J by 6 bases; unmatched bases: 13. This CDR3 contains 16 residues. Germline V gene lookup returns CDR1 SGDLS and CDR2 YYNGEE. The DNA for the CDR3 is TGTGCCAGCAGCCCCAGGAGTGGGGACAGGGGACCCGAGCAGTACTTC. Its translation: CASSPRSGDRGPEQYF.

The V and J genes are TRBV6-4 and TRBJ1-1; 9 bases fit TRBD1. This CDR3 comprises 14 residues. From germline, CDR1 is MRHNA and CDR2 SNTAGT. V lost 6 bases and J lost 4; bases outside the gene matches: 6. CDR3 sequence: CASSDTGGGTEAFF. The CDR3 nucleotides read TGTGCCAGCAGCGATACAGGGGGCGGCACTGAAGCTTTCTTT.

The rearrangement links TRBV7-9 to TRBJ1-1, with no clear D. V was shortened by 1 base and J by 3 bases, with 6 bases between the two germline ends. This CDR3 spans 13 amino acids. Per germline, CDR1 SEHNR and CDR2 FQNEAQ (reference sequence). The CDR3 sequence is CASSLGPDTEAFF. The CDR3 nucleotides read TGTGCCAGCAGCTTAGGGCCTGACACTGAAGCTTTCTTT.

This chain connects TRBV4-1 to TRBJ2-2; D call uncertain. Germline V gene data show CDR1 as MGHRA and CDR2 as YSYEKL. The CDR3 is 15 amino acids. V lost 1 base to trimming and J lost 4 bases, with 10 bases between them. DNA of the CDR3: TGCGCCAGCAGCCAAGGTCACTCCTTCACCGGGGAGCTGTTTTTT. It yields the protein CASSQGHSFTGELFF.

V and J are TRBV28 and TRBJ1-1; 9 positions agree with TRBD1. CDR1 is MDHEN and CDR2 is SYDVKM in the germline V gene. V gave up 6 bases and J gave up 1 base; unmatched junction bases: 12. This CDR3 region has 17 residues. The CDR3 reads CASSRAVDRGKNTEAFF. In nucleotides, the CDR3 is TGTGCCAGCAGCCGAGCCGTGGACAGGGGCAAGAACACTGAAGCTTTCTTT.

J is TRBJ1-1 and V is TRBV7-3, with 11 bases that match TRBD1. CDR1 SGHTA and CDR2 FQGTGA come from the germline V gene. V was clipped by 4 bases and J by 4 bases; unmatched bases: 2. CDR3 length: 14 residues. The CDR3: CASSSGTGGTEAFF. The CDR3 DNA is TGTGCCAGCAGCTCCGGGACAGGGGGCACTGAAGCTTTCTTT.

The CDR3 coding sequence is TGTGCCAGCAGGAAGACAGGGATGGAGGGGACCCAGTACTTC. Its protein is CASRKTGMEGTQYF. The chain couples TRBV14 to TRBJ2-5, with D perhaps matching TRBD1 (7 bases). The CDR3 is 14 amino acids. V was trimmed by 6 bases and J by 7 bases, leaving 18 bases between them. The germline V gene encodes CDR1 SGHDN and CDR2 FVKESK.

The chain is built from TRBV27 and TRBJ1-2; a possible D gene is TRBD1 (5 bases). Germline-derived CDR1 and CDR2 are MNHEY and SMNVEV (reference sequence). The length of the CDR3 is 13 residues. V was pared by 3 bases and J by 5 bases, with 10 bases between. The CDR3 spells CASSFLGLYGYTF. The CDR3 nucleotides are TGTGCCAGCAGTTTTTTGGGGCTGTATGGCTACACCTTC.

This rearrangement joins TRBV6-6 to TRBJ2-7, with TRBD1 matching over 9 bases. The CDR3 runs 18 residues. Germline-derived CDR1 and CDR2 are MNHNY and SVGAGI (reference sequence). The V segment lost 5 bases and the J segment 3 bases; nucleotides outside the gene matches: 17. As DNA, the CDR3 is TGTGCCAGCAGTCCGGGACAGGGACCCCTCCGGGGGAACTACGAGCAGTACTTC. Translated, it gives CASSPGQGPLRGNYEQYF.

The CDR3 DNA follows: TGTGCCAGCAGCCAAGAAGGACGGGGTCACGATGAAGCTTTCTTT. As protein: CASSQEGRGHDEAFF. The chain has TRBV4-2 and TRBJ1-1; D gene unclear. The CDR3 runs 15 residues. Germline CDR1 and CDR2: LGHNA and YNFKEQ. V dropped 0 bases and J dropped 7 bases, with 15 bases sitting between them.

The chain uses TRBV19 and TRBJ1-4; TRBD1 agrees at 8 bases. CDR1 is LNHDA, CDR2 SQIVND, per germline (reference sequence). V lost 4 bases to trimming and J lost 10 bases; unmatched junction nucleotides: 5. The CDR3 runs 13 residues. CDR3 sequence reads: CASSTRQGSKLFF. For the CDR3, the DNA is TGTGCCAGTAGTACCCGACAGGGGTCAAAACTGTTTTTT.

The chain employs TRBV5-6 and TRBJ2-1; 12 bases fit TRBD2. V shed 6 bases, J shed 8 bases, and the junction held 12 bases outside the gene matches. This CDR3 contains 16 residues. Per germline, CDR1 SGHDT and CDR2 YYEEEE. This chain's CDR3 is CASTLIDRLAGDEQFF. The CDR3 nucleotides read TGTGCCAGCACCCTCATCGATAGACTAGCGGGAGATGAGCAGTTCTTC.

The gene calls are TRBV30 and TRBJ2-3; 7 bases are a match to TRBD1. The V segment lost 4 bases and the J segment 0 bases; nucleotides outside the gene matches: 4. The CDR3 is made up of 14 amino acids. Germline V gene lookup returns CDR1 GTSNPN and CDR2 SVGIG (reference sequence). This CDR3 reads CAWIKGASTDTQYF. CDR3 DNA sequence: TGTGCCTGGATCAAGGGGGCGAGCACAGATACGCAGTATTTT.

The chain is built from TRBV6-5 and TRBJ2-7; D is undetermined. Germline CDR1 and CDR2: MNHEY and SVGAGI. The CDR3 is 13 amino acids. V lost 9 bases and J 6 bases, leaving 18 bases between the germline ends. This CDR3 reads CASISEVGSEQYF. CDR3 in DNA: TGTGCCAGTATATCCGAGGTTGGGTCCGAGCAGTACTTC.

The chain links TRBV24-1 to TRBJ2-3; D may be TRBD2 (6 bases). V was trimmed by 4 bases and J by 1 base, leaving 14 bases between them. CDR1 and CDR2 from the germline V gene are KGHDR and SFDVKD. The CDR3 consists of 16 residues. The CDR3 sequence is CATSELRTTGTDTQYF. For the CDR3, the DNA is TGTGCCACCAGTGAGTTACGGACTACTGGCACAGATACGCAGTATTTT.

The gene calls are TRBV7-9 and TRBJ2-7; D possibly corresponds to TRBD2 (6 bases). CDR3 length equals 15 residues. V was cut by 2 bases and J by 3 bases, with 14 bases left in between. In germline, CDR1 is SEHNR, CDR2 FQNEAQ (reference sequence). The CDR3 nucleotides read TGTGCCAGCAGCTTATTGGCGGGGAAGGGCTACGAGCAGTACTTC. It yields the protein CASSLLAGKGYEQYF.

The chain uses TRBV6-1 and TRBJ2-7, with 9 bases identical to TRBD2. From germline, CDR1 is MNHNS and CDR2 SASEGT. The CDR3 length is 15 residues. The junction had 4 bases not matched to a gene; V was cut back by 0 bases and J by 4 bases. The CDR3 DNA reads TGTGCCAGCAGTGAAGCGTATAGCGGGGGTTACGAGCAGTACTTC. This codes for CASSEAYSGGYEQYF.

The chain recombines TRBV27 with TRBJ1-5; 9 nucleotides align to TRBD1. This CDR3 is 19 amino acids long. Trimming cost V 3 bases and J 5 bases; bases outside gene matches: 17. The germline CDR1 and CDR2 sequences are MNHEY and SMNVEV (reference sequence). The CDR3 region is CASSFLEPLTGGLYQPQHF. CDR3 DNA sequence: TGTGCCAGCAGTTTTTTGGAACCATTGACAGGGGGATTATATCAGCCCCAGCATTTT.

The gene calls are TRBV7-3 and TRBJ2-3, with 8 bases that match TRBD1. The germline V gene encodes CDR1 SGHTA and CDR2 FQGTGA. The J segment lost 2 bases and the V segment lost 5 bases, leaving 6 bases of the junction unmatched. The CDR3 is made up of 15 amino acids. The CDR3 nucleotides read TGTGCCAGCAGCCCAGGACAGGGCAACACAGATACGCAGTATTTT. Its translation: CASSPGQGNTDTQYF.

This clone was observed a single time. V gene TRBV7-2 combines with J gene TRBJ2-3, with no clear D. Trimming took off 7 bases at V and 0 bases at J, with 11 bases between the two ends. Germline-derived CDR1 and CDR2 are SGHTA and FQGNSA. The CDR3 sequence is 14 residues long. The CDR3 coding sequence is TGTGCCAGCACCCGTCAGACTAGCACAGATACGCAGTATTTT. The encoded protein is CASTRQTSTDTQYF.

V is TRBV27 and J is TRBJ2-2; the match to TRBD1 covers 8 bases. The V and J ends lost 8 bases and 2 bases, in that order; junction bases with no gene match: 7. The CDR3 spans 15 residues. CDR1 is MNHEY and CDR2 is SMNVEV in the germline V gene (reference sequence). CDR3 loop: CASGWTGINTGELFF. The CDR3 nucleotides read TGTGCCAGCGGATGGACAGGGATTAACACCGGGGAGCTGTTTTTT.

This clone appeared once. CDR3 sequence reads: CASSELSGRAVIQYF. CDR3 coding DNA: TGTGCCAGCAGTGAACTTAGCGGGAGGGCCGTCATTCAGTACTTC. The genes are TRBV2 and TRBJ2-4; TRBD2 matches at 11 bases. The germline gives CDR1 SNHLY, CDR2 FYNNEI. The J segment lost 9 bases and the V segment lost 2 bases, leaving 6 bases of the junction unmatched. The CDR3 has 15 amino acids.